This is a list of T cell receptor beta chains from one sample in a study of T-cell memory formation after mild COVID-19. TCRdb itself ran the 5' RACE reads through MiXCR, one entry per CDR3 protein. The data show just under 550,000 distinct CDR3 sequences, over 20% seen once. Sample: PBMCs or a T cell subset sorted from them (not recorded which). Receptors were obtained from an adult woman who had mild COVID-19 (a few samples of this study predate the infection). Cell type and time point are not known. CDR3s include the opening cysteine and the closing phenylalanine or tryptophan. Each record gives: CDR3 length, V gene, J gene, clone size, D gene, CDR3 DNA, CDR3 protein. The D gene is left open where the match is weak. Clone size is stated in some rows and not others, as once, few, many or a class when expanded.

cdr3_length: 15; v_call: TRBV2; j_call: TRBJ2-3; clone_size: few; d_call: TRBD1; cdr3_nt: TGTGCCAGCAGTACCGGGACAGGGAGAACAGATACGCAGTATTTT; cdr3_aa: CASSTGTGRTDTQYF
cdr3_length: 13; v_call: TRBV19; j_call: TRBJ2-7; clone_size: many; d_call: -; cdr3_nt: TGTGCCAGTAGTACCGGGACTGACTACGAGCAGTACTTC; cdr3_aa: CASSTGTDYEQYF
cdr3_length: 14; v_call: TRBV4-1; j_call: TRBJ2-7; clone_size: -; d_call: -; cdr3_nt: TGCGCCAGCAGCCAAGAAAGAGGGGTCTACGAGCAGTACTTC; cdr3_aa: CASSQERGVYEQYF
cdr3_length: 16; v_call: TRBV2; j_call: TRBJ1-1; clone_size: -; d_call: -; cdr3_nt: TGTGCCAGCAGCGTTTTACCGGGACGGCAGAACACTGAAGCTTTCTTT; cdr3_aa: CASSVLPGRQNTEAFF
cdr3_length: 14; v_call: TRBV19; j_call: TRBJ2-3; clone_size: few; d_call: -; cdr3_nt: TGTGCCAGTACCAGATCGACAAGCACAGATACGCAGTATTTT; cdr3_aa: CASTRSTSTDTQYF
cdr3_length: 16; v_call: TRBV5-1; j_call: TRBJ2-1; clone_size: -; d_call: TRBD2; cdr3_nt: TGCGCCAGCAGCTTGGAGGGACTAGCGATCAACAATGAGCAGTTCTTC; cdr3_aa: CASSLEGLAINNEQFF
cdr3_length: 14; v_call: TRBV19; j_call: TRBJ2-7; clone_size: -; d_call: -; cdr3_nt: TGTGCCAGTAGTATACAGGGTAGCCTCTACGAGCAGTACTTC; cdr3_aa: CASSIQGSLYEQYF
cdr3_length: 11; v_call: TRBV29-1; j_call: TRBJ2-7; clone_size: many; d_call: -; cdr3_nt: TGCAGCGTTGGGACTAACTACGAGCAGTACTTC; cdr3_aa: CSVGTNYEQYF
cdr3_length: 15; v_call: TRBV5-1; j_call: TRBJ2-1; clone_size: few; d_call: -; cdr3_nt: TGCGCCAGCTCCCTGGACGGACTAATCTACAATGAGCAGTTCTTC; cdr3_aa: CASSLDGLIYNEQFF
cdr3_length: 14; v_call: TRBV7-9; j_call: TRBJ1-2; clone_size: few; d_call: -; cdr3_nt: TGTGCCAGCAGCCCAGTCTTATCGGGCAATGGCTACACCTTC; cdr3_aa: CASSPVLSGNGYTF
cdr3_length: 17; v_call: TRBV24-1; j_call: TRBJ2-2; clone_size: once; d_call: -; cdr3_nt: TGTGCCACCAGTGATTTGCCCGGGACACAGAACACCGGGGAGCTGTTTTTT; cdr3_aa: CATSDLPGTQNTGELFF
cdr3_length: 14; v_call: TRBV5-1; j_call: TRBJ1-2; clone_size: few; d_call: -; cdr3_nt: TGCGCCAGCAGCCCGGACACCGCTCTCAATGGCTACACCTTC; cdr3_aa: CASSPDTALNGYTF
cdr3_length: 13; v_call: TRBV15; j_call: TRBJ2-7; clone_size: many; d_call: -; cdr3_nt: TGTGCCACCAGCAGAGATCGGGGGTACGAGCAGTACTTC; cdr3_aa: CATSRDRGYEQYF
cdr3_length: 15; v_call: TRBV5-6; j_call: TRBJ1-3; clone_size: -; d_call: TRBD1; cdr3_nt: TGTGCCAGCAGCGGGGACAGGGTCACTGGAAACACCATATATTTT; cdr3_aa: CASSGDRVTGNTIYF
cdr3_length: 16; v_call: TRBV7-9; j_call: TRBJ1-2; clone_size: -; d_call: -; cdr3_nt: TGTGCCAGCAGCCCCACCGGAGGAGGTTCTAACTATGGCTACACCTTC; cdr3_aa: CASSPTGGGSNYGYTF
cdr3_length: 12; v_call: TRBV3-1; j_call: TRBJ2-7; clone_size: -; d_call: -; cdr3_nt: TGTGCCAGCAGCCAAGTAGAACACGAGCAGTACTTC; cdr3_aa: CASSQVEHEQYF
cdr3_length: 15; v_call: TRBV5-1; j_call: TRBJ2-1; clone_size: many; d_call: -; cdr3_nt: TGCGCCAGCAGCAGCAGGGATAGCTCCTACAATGAGCAGTTCTTC; cdr3_aa: CASSSRDSSYNEQFF
cdr3_length: 13; v_call: TRBV24-1; j_call: TRBJ2-7; clone_size: -; d_call: TRBD2; cdr3_nt: TGTGCCACCAGCGGCGGGGGAAACTACGAGCAGTACTTC; cdr3_aa: CATSGGGNYEQYF
cdr3_length: 15; v_call: TRBV6-2/TRBV6-3; j_call: TRBJ2-7; clone_size: few; d_call: TRBD2; cdr3_nt: TGTGCCAGCAGTTACCCACTAGCGTCTCACCACGAGCAGTACTTC; cdr3_aa: CASSYPLASHHEQYF
cdr3_length: 14; v_call: TRBV9; j_call: TRBJ2-2; clone_size: -; d_call: -; cdr3_nt: TGTGCCAGCAGCGTAGGGCTAGCGAACGGGGAGCTGTTTTTT; cdr3_aa: CASSVGLANGELFF
cdr3_length: 16; v_call: TRBV6-5; j_call: TRBJ2-1; clone_size: -; d_call: -; cdr3_nt: TGTGCCAGCAGGAGGGGAACAGTGGGCATTTACAATGAGCAGTTCTTC; cdr3_aa: CASRRGTVGIYNEQFF
cdr3_length: 11; v_call: TRBV29-1; j_call: TRBJ2-7; clone_size: few; d_call: -; cdr3_nt: TGCAGCGTTGAAAGAGGCGACGAGCAGTACTTC; cdr3_aa: CSVERGDEQYF
cdr3_length: 17; v_call: TRBV20-1; j_call: TRBJ1-2; clone_size: many; d_call: -; cdr3_nt: TGCAGTGCTAGAGATCCCTGGGGAACCCCCGGTGACTATGGCTACACCTTC; cdr3_aa: CSARDPWGTPGDYGYTF
cdr3_length: 17; v_call: TRBV5-1; j_call: TRBJ1-2; clone_size: -; d_call: -; cdr3_nt: TGCGCCAGCAGCTTTGTGTTGGTCTCCCGGGCCGGGGATGACTACACCTTC; cdr3_aa: CASSFVLVSRAGDDYTF
cdr3_length: 16; v_call: TRBV7-8; j_call: TRBJ2-7; clone_size: many; d_call: TRBD2; cdr3_nt: TGTGCCAGCAGCTTAGTTGGGACTAGCGGGGCCTACGAGCAGTACTTC; cdr3_aa: CASSLVGTSGAYEQYF
cdr3_length: 15; v_call: TRBV7-9; j_call: TRBJ1-2; clone_size: -; d_call: -; cdr3_nt: TGTGCCAGCAGCTCCAGCCCTGGGGGCAAGTATGGCTACACCTTC; cdr3_aa: CASSSSPGGKYGYTF
cdr3_length: 14; v_call: TRBV7-9; j_call: TRBJ2-1; clone_size: many; d_call: -; cdr3_nt: TGTGCCAGCAGCTCCGCACGGGGGTACAATGAGCAGTTCTTC; cdr3_aa: CASSSARGYNEQFF
cdr3_length: 13; v_call: TRBV30; j_call: TRBJ1-2; clone_size: -; d_call: -; cdr3_nt: TGTGCCTGGAGTGTGCCCCAACCCTATGGCTACACCTTC; cdr3_aa: CAWSVPQPYGYTF
cdr3_length: 12; v_call: TRBV18; j_call: TRBJ2-7; clone_size: few; d_call: -; cdr3_nt: TGTGCCAGCTCAGCCGACGGCTACGAGCAGTACTTC; cdr3_aa: CASSADGYEQYF
cdr3_length: 15; v_call: TRBV7-6; j_call: TRBJ1-6; clone_size: few; d_call: -; cdr3_nt: TGTGCCAGCAGCCCGTCGGTCGGGGATAATTCACCCCTCCACTTT; cdr3_aa: CASSPSVGDNSPLHF
cdr3_length: 16; v_call: TRBV12-3/TRBV12-4; j_call: TRBJ1-5; clone_size: -; d_call: -; cdr3_nt: TGTGCCAGCAGCCCAGGGGTAGGGTCGGCAGGGCAGCCCCAGCATTTT; cdr3_aa: CASSPGVGSAGQPQHF
cdr3_length: 15; v_call: TRBV6-1; j_call: TRBJ2-1; clone_size: few; d_call: -; cdr3_nt: TGTGCCAGCAGTGAAGCGGGGGGCACCTACAATGAGCAGTTCTTC; cdr3_aa: CASSEAGGTYNEQFF
cdr3_length: 15; v_call: TRBV11-3; j_call: TRBJ2-7; clone_size: few; d_call: TRBD1; cdr3_nt: TGTGCCAGCAGCCCCGGGACAGGGAGTTTCTACGAGCAGTACTTC; cdr3_aa: CASSPGTGSFYEQYF
cdr3_length: 15; v_call: TRBV6-5; j_call: TRBJ1-1; clone_size: -; d_call: -; cdr3_nt: TGTGCCAGCAGTTACGATGGACGGTCGAACACTGAAGCTTTCTTT; cdr3_aa: CASSYDGRSNTEAFF
cdr3_length: 15; v_call: TRBV7-9; j_call: TRBJ2-7; clone_size: few; d_call: TRBD1; cdr3_nt: TGTGCCAGCAGCTCCTCCGGGACAGGGTACTACGAGCAGTACTTC; cdr3_aa: CASSSSGTGYYEQYF
cdr3_length: 18; v_call: TRBV3-1; j_call: TRBJ2-3; clone_size: few; d_call: -; cdr3_nt: TGTGCCAGCAGCCAAGACGGGGGGCTAGTTAAGTACGGAGATACGCAGTATTTT; cdr3_aa: CASSQDGGLVKYGDTQYF
cdr3_length: 16; v_call: TRBV6-6; j_call: TRBJ1-1; clone_size: -; d_call: TRBD1; cdr3_nt: TGTGCCAGCAGTCCCCGGACAGGGGGAAAGGACACTGAAGCTTTCTTT; cdr3_aa: CASSPRTGGKDTEAFF
cdr3_length: 14; v_call: TRBV12-3/TRBV12-4; j_call: TRBJ1-4; clone_size: -; d_call: TRBD1; cdr3_nt: TGTGCCAGCAGCCTCCGACAGGGCCGGGGGAAACTGTTTTTT; cdr3_aa: CASSLRQGRGKLFF
cdr3_length: 14; v_call: TRBV2; j_call: TRBJ1-2; clone_size: -; d_call: -; cdr3_nt: TGTGCCAGCAGTGAAAAACGGGACGGCTATGGCTACACCTTC; cdr3_aa: CASSEKRDGYGYTF
cdr3_length: 14; v_call: TRBV5-1; j_call: TRBJ2-7; clone_size: -; d_call: -; cdr3_nt: TGCGCCAGCAGCGACGGGACTCTCTCCTACGAGCAGTACTTC; cdr3_aa: CASSDGTLSYEQYF
cdr3_length: 18; v_call: TRBV14; j_call: TRBJ2-1; clone_size: -; d_call: TRBD2; cdr3_nt: TGTGCCAGCAGCCAGGGGACTAGCGTCGCGGACTCCTACAATGAGCAGTTCTTC; cdr3_aa: CASSQGTSVADSYNEQFF
cdr3_length: 15; v_call: TRBV9; j_call: TRBJ1-2; clone_size: few; d_call: TRBD1; cdr3_nt: TGTGCCAGCAGCGCGGGACAGGGAGGCTACTATGGCTACACCTTC; cdr3_aa: CASSAGQGGYYGYTF
cdr3_length: 14; v_call: TRBV11-2; j_call: TRBJ2-5; clone_size: -; d_call: -; cdr3_nt: TGTGCCAGCAGCTTTGAGAACGGGGAGTTGACCCAGTACTTC; cdr3_aa: CASSFENGELTQYF
cdr3_length: 18; v_call: TRBV7-2; j_call: TRBJ2-2; clone_size: -; d_call: -; cdr3_nt: TGTGCCAGCAGCCTCTCAGCAGGGGGAGGGATCCGGACCGGGGAGCTGTTTTTT; cdr3_aa: CASSLSAGGGIRTGELFF
cdr3_length: 14; v_call: TRBV20-1; j_call: TRBJ2-7; clone_size: few; d_call: TRBD1; cdr3_nt: TGCAGTGCTAGAGATCTGGACAGGGGCTACGAGCAGTACTTC; cdr3_aa: CSARDLDRGYEQYF
cdr3_length: 15; v_call: TRBV5-1; j_call: TRBJ2-7; clone_size: few; d_call: TRBD2; cdr3_nt: TGCGCCAGCAGCCAAAGACCCGGGACTAGCTACGAGCAGTACTTC; cdr3_aa: CASSQRPGTSYEQYF
cdr3_length: 17; v_call: TRBV11-2; j_call: TRBJ2-2; clone_size: few; d_call: -; cdr3_nt: TGTGCCAGCAGCTTAGATCGGCTAGCGAGTATCACCGGGGAGCTGTTTTTT; cdr3_aa: CASSLDRLASITGELFF
cdr3_length: 13; v_call: TRBV4-1; j_call: TRBJ2-2; clone_size: -; d_call: -; cdr3_nt: TGCGCCAGCAGCCAAGCGCAGGGCGGGGAGCTGTTTTTT; cdr3_aa: CASSQAQGGELFF
cdr3_length: 13; v_call: TRBV11-2; j_call: TRBJ1-5; clone_size: -; d_call: -; cdr3_nt: TGTGCCAGCAGCTTGGAGGTGGCTCAGCCCCAGCATTTT; cdr3_aa: CASSLEVAQPQHF
cdr3_length: 16; v_call: TRBV3-1; j_call: TRBJ2-7; clone_size: -; d_call: -; cdr3_nt: TGTGCCAGCAGCCAAGAGGAGGACCCCCGATCCTACGAGCAGTACTTC; cdr3_aa: CASSQEEDPRSYEQYF
cdr3_length: 15; v_call: TRBV4-1; j_call: TRBJ2-3; clone_size: few; d_call: TRBD1; cdr3_nt: TGCGCCAGTTCCTACAGGGGGCCTGTCACAGATACGCAGTATTTT; cdr3_aa: CASSYRGPVTDTQYF
cdr3_length: 15; v_call: TRBV7-8; j_call: TRBJ2-7; clone_size: few; d_call: TRBD1; cdr3_nt: TGTGCCAGCAGCCGTCCGGGACAGGGGGCTCGGGAGCAGTACTTC; cdr3_aa: CASSRPGQGAREQYF
cdr3_length: 11; v_call: TRBV29-1; j_call: TRBJ1-2; clone_size: -; d_call: -; cdr3_nt: TGCAGCGATGTGGTTGACTATGGCTACACCTTC; cdr3_aa: CSDVVDYGYTF
cdr3_length: 17; v_call: TRBV6-5; j_call: TRBJ2-2; clone_size: -; d_call: TRBD1; cdr3_nt: TGTGCCAGCAGTTCCGCAATCCCGACAGGGGTCACCGGGGAGCTGTTTTTT; cdr3_aa: CASSSAIPTGVTGELFF
cdr3_length: 16; v_call: TRBV27; j_call: TRBJ2-3; clone_size: few; d_call: -; cdr3_nt: TGTGCCAGCAGTTCTCAGGGTGGCTTTAGCACAGATACGCAGTATTTT; cdr3_aa: CASSSQGGFSTDTQYF
cdr3_length: 17; v_call: TRBV6-2/TRBV6-3; j_call: TRBJ1-1; clone_size: -; d_call: -; cdr3_nt: TGTGCCAGCAGTTATTCCCCAGGGCGCCGTCCCCTGCCTGAAGCTTTCTTT; cdr3_aa: CASSYSPGRRPLPEAFF
cdr3_length: 15; v_call: TRBV5-6; j_call: TRBJ2-3; clone_size: -; d_call: TRBD2; cdr3_nt: TGTGCCAGCACCCGCGGGGGAACTAGCACAGATACGCAGTATTTT; cdr3_aa: CASTRGGTSTDTQYF
cdr3_length: 14; v_call: TRBV6-5; j_call: TRBJ1-2; clone_size: -; d_call: TRBD1; cdr3_nt: TGTGCCAGCAGCTCCAGGGGGCCAAACTATGGCTACACCTTC; cdr3_aa: CASSSRGPNYGYTF
cdr3_length: 13; v_call: TRBV18; j_call: TRBJ1-2; clone_size: few; d_call: TRBD1; cdr3_nt: TGTGCCAGCACGCCGGGACAGGAGTATGGCTACACCTTC; cdr3_aa: CASTPGQEYGYTF